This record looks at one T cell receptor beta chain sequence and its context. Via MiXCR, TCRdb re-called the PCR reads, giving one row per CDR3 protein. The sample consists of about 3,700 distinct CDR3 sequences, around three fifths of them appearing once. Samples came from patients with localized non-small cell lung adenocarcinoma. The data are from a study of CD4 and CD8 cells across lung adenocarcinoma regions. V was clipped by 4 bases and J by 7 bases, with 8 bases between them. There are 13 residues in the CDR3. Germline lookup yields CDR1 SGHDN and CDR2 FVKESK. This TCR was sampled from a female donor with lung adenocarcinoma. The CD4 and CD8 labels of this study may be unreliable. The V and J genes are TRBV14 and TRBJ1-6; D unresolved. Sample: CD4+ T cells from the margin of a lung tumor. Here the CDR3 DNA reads TGTGCCAGCAGCCTCGGGTGGAATTCACCCCTCCACTTT. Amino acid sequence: CASSLGWNSPLHF.